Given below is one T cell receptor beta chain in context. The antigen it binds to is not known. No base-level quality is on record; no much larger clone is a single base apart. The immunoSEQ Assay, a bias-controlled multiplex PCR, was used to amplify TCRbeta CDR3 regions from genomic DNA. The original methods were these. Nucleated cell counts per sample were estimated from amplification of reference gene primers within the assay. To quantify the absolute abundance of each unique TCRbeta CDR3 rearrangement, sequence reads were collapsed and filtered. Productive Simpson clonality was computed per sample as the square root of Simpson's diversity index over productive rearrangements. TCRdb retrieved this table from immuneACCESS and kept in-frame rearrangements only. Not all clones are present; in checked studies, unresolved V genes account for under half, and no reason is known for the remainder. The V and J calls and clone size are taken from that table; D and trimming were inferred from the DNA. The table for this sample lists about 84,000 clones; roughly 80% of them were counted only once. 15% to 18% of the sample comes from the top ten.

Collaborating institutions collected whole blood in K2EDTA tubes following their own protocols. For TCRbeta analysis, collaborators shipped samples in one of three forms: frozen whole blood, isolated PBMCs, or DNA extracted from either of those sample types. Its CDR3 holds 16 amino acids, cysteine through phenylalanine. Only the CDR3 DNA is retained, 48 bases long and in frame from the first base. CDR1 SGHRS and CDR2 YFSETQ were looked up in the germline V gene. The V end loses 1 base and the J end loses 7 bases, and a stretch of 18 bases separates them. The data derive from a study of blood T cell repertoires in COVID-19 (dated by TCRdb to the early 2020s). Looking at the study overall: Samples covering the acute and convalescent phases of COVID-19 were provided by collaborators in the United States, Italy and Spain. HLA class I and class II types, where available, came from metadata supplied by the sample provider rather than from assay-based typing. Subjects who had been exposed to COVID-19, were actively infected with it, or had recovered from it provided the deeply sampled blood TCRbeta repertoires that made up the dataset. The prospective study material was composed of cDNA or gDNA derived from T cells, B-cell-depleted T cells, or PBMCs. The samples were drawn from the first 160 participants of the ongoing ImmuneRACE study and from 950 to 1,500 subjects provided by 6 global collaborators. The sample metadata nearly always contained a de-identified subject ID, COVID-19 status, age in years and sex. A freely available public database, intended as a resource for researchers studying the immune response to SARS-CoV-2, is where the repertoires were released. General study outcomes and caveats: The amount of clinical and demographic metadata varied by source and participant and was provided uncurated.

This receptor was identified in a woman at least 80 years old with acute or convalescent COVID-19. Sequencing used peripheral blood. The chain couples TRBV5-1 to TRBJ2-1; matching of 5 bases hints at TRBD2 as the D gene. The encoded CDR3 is CASSLLEERGWNEQFF. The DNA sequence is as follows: TGCGCCAGCAGCTTGTTGGAGGAAAGAGGGTGGAATGAGCAGTTCTTC.